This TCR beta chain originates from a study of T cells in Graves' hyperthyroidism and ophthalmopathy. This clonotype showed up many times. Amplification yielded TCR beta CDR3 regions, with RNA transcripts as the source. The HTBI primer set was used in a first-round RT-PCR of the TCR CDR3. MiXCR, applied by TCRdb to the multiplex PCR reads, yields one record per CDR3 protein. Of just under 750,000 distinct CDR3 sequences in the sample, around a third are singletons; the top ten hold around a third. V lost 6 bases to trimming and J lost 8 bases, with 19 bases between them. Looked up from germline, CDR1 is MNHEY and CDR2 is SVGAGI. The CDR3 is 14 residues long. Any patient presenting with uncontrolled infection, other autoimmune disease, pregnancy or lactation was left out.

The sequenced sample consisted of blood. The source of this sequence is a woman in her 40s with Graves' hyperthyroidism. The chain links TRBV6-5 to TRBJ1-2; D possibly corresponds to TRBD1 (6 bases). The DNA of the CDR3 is TGTGCCAGCAGAGAAACCGACAGGTCGTCAGGCTACACCTTC. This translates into CASRETDRSSGYTF.